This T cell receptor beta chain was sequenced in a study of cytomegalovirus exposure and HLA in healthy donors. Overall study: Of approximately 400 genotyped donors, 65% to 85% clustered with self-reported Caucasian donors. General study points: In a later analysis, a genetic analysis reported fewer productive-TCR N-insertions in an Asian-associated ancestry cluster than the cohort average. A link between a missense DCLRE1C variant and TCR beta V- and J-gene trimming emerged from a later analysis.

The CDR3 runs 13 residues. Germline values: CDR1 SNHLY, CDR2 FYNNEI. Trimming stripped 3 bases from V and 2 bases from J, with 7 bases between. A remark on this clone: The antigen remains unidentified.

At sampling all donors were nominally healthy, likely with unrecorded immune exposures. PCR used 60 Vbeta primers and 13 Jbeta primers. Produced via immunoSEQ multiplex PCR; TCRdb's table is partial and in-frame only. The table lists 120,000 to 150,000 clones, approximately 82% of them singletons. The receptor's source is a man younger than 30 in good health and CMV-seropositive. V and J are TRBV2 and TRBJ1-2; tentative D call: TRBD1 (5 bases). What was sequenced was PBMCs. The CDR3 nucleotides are TGTGCCAGCAGTGACAGGGCGAACTATGGCTACACCTTC. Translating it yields CASSDRANYGYTF.